This T cell receptor (beta chain) was captured in a study of cytomegalovirus exposure and HLA in healthy donors. This CDR3 is 13 amino acids long. V was pared by 3 bases and J by 4 bases, with 7 bases between. CDR1 SNHLY and CDR2 FYNNEI come from the germline V gene. Libraries were prepared by immunoSEQ multiplex PCR; TCRdb keeps only in-frame clonotypes and omits some of them. The sample records over 120,000 clones, about 87% being singletons. To note about this clone: Its antigen is unidentified.

Study findings and constraints: Subsequent analysis revealed that first-cohort TCR clusters tended to co-occur in the approximately 120 validation repertoires. A list of 150 or so TCR beta chains associated with cytomegalovirus was given. For cytomegalovirus status, the classifier reportedly gave diagnoses with high specificity and sensitivity.

The V gene is TRBV2, the J gene TRBJ2-1; TRBD2 might be the D (5 bases). This clonotype was obtained from a woman aged 30 to 39 in good health and CMV-seropositive. Sequencing input: PBMCs. The CDR3: CASSDTGYNEQFF. The DNA of the CDR3 is TGTGCCAGCAGTGACACGGGGTACAATGAGCAGTTCTTC.